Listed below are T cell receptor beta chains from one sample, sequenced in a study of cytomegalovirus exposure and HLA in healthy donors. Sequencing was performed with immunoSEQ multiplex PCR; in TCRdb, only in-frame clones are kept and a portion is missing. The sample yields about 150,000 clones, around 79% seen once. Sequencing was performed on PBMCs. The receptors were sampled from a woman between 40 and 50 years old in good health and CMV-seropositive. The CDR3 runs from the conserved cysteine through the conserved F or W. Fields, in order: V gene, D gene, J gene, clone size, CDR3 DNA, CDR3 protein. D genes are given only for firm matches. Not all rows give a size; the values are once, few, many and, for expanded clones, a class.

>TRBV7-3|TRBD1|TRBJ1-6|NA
TGTGCCAGCAGCACCGGACAGGGGTATTCACCCCTCCACTTT
CASSTGQGYSPLHF
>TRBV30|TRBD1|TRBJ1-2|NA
TGTGCCTGTACAGGGGGCTCTAACTATGGCTACACCTTC
CACTGGSNYGYTF
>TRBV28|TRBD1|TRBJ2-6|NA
TGTGCCAGCAGTCTTATGACAGGGGGCCGGGTGTCTGGGGCCAACGTCCTGACTTTC
CASSLMTGGRVSGANVLTF
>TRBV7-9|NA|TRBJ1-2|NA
TGTGCCAGCAGCCGCCACGTGGGGGCGGATGGCTACACCTTC
CASSRHVGADGYTF
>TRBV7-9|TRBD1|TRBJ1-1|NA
TGTGCCAGCAGCTCCATACGACAGGGGGTTAACACTGAAGCTTTCTTT
CASSSIRQGVNTEAFF
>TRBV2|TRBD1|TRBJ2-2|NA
TGTGCCAGCAGTGAGCAGGGGGCGAACACCGGGGAGCTGTTTTTT
CASSEQGANTGELFF
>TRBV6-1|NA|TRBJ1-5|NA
TGTGCCAGCAGCCTGACAGAGAATAGCAATCAGCCCCAGCATTTT
CASSLTENSNQPQHF
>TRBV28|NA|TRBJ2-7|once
TGTGCCAGCAGTCCCGGGATCTCCTACGAGCAGTACTTC
CASSPGISYEQYF
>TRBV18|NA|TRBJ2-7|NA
TGTGCCAGCTCACGTAGCCCCCCGGACTACGAGCAGTACTTC
CASSRSPPDYEQYF
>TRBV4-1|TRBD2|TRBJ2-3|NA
TGCGCCAGCAGCCAAGCTGCTAGCGGGGGGAATCTTCGCACAGATACGCAGTATTTT
CASSQAASGGNLRTDTQYF
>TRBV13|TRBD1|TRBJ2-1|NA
TGTGCCAGCACGCCGGGACAGGGCTACAATGAGCAGTTCTTC
CASTPGQGYNEQFF
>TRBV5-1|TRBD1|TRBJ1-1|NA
TGCGCCAGCAGCCAGGGGGCTTGGAACACTGAAGCTTTCTTT
CASSQGAWNTEAFF
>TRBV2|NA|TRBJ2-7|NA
TGTGCCAGCAGTAAGACCGGGACATTCCCCTACGAGCAGTACTTC
CASSKTGTFPYEQYF
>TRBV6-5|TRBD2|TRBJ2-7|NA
TGTGCCAGCAGCCCTCGGGGGGTTTCCGAGCAGTACTTC
CASSPRGVSEQYF
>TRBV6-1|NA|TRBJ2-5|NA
TGTGCCAGCAGTGGACGCCCCGACTACGGGGGTGAGACCCAGTACTTC
CASSGRPDYGGETQYF
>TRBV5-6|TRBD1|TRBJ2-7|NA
TGTGCCAGCAGCCCTCCGGGACAGGGGGCGAGGTCCCCCTCCTACAAGCAGTACTTC
CASSPPGQGARSPSYKQYF
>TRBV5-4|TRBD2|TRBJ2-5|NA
TGTGCCAGCAGCTTGGCCGGGAGGGGGGTTTCCGAAGAGACCCAGTACTTC
CASSLAGRGVSEETQYF
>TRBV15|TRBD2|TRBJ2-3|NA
TGTGCCACCAGCGGATCCAGAGCGGGATACAGCACAGATACGCAGTATTTT
CATSGSRAGYSTDTQYF
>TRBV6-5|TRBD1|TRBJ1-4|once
TGTGCCAGCAGTTACGGGACAGGGGAAGGTGAAAAACTGTTTTTT
CASSYGTGEGEKLFF
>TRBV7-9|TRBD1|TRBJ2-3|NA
TGTGCCAACAGCCCAGGGACAGGGGTGTCAACAGATACGCAGTATTTT
CANSPGTGVSTDTQYF
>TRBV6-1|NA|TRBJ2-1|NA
TGTGCCAGCCGCGGGCCCAGCTCCTACAATGAGCAGTTCTTC
CASRGPSSYNEQFF
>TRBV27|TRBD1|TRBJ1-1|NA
TGTGCCAGCAGTTTTTCCCCGGGACAGGGGTTGGCTTTCTTT
CASSFSPGQGLAFF
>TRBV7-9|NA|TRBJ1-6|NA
TGTGCCAGCAGCCCACGGGAGAGCTCCTATAATTCACCCCTCCACTTT
CASSPRESSYNSPLHF
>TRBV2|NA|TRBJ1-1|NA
TGTGCCAGCAATAGGGCAGGGGAATCCCTTGAAGCTTTCTTT
CASNRAGESLEAFF
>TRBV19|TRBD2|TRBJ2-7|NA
TGTGCCAGTAGTAGGTCGGGACTAGCGGGACCCAGCTCCTACGAGCAGTACTTC
CASSRSGLAGPSSYEQYF
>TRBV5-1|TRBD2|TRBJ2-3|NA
TGCGCCAGCAGCTTAGGACTAGCGGGGGCGGATACGCAGTATTTT
CASSLGLAGADTQYF
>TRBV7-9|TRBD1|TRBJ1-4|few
TGTGCCAGCAGCTTAGGACAGGGACAAAATGAAAAACTGTTTTTT
CASSLGQGQNEKLFF
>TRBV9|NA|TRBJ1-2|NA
TGTGCCAGCAGCCCGGGACTCTCTTTGGCTAACTATGGCTACACCTTC
CASSPGLSLANYGYTF
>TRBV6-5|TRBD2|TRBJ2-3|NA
TGTGCCAGCAGTTACTCGGGGGGGGGCACAGATACGCAGTATTTT
CASSYSGGGTDTQYF
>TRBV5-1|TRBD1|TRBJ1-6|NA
TGCGCCAGCAGCGCCAGGACAGGGGAAAATTCACCCCTCCACTTT
CASSARTGENSPLHF
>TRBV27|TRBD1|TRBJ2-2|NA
TGTGCCAGCACCAGACAGGGGGCGATCACCGGGGAGCTGTTTTTT
CASTRQGAITGELFF
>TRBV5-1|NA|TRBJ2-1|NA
TGCGCCAGCAGCTTCGGGGGTGGTACGAATGAGCAGTTCTTC
CASSFGGGTNEQFF
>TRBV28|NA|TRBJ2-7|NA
TGTGCCAGCAGTTTAACAGGGAGAACCTACGAGCAGTACTTC
CASSLTGRTYEQYF
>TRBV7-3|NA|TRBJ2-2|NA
TGTGCCAGCAGCCTGGGACTTGGGGCCGGGGAGCTGTTTTTT
CASSLGLGAGELFF
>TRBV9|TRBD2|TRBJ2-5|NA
TGTGCCAGCAGCGAGGCCCCTGATTTAGCGGGGGGAGAGACCCAGTACTTC
CASSEAPDLAGGETQYF
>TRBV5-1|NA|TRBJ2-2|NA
TGCGCCAGCAGCTTTAGGAACACCGGGGAGCTGTTTTTT
CASSFRNTGELFF
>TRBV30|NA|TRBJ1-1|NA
TGTGCCTGGAGTACGCTCCTCGGGGAGGAGGCTTTCTTT
CAWSTLLGEEAFF
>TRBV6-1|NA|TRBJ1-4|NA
TGTGCCAGCAGTGAATGGGGAGGGGAAAAACTGTTTTTT
CASSEWGGEKLFF
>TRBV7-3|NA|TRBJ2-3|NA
TGTGCCAGCAGCCTTCATAGCGGAAGCACAGATACGCAGTATTTT
CASSLHSGSTDTQYF
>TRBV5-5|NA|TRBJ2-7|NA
TGTGCCAGCGTATCCCTAACTGGTTACGAGCAGTACTTC
CASVSLTGYEQYF
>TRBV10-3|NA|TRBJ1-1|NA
TGTGCCATCAGTGCCCTCAGGGAAACTGAAGCTTTCTTT
CAISALRETEAFF
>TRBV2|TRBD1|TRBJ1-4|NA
TGTGCCAGCAGTGACCGTGAGACAGGGCCGCAAAGGGGGTTTTTT
CASSDRETGPQRGFF